The text below deals with one T cell receptor (beta chain). Its antigen is currently not known. No quality values exist for individual bases; no much larger clone is one base distant. The data were obtained in a study of T cell repertoires in cytomegalovirus infection (dated by TCRdb to the late 2010s). General notes on the study: Peptide stimulations targeted recently identified HLA-C-restricted CMV epitopes, whose presentation resists viral immunomodulation, together with well-studied HLA-B-restricted epitopes. Because public TCR beta signatures pointed to carriage of CMV infection together with the matching HLA type, the HLA type of each donor mattered for the analysis. The study at large found these results: In both this cohort and an independent roughly 350-donor cohort, the cumulative frequency of public TCR beta family members distinguished carriers of CMV infection plus the relevant HLA type. The ex vivo response was dominated by HLA-C-restricted CMV-specific TCR beta clonotypes, which also provided the single most frequent clonotype in two of eight donors.

The label giving this sample's treatment or condition can be read as: in vitro stimulation with specific CMV peptide epitopes to enrich CMV-specific T cells. The sequencer was an Illumina HiSeq 1500. TCRdb reworked the public reads: Q25 trimming with fastp, MiXCR clone assembly, productive beta chains retained. Rows matching on CDR3 protein sequence are summarized as one entry with the most common DNA and genes. In this sample the table shows about 310,000 distinct CDR3 sequences, approximately 25% of which occur a single time. The ten largest account for approximately 12% of the sample. The TCR sequence derives from a human donor in good health (CMV status not recorded). Some clones in this sample may be carry-over from other donors' samples. This material consisted of cultured PBMCs, taken from culture after CMV antigen stimulation.

At the DNA level, the sequence is TGCAGTGCTAGGTGGGGGAGGTCTTACAATGAGCAGTTCTTC. This codes for CSARWGRSYNEQFF. The sequence is built from TRBV20-1 and TRBJ2-1; 6 matching bases give a weak D call of TRBD2. From cysteine to phenylalanine, the CDR3 is 14 amino acids long. Only the CDR3 DNA is retained, 42 bases long and in frame from the first base. V is cut by 3 bases and J by 4 bases, and the space between the germline ends is 13 bases. Sequences DFQATT (CDR1) and SNEGSKA (CDR2) are obtained from the germline V gene (reference sequence).